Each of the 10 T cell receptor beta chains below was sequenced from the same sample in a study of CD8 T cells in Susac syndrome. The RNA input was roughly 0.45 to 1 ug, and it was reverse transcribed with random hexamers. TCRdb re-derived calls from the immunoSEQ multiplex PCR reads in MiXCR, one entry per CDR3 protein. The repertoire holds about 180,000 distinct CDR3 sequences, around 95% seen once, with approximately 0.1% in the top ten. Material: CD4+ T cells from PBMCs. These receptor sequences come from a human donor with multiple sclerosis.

The CDR3 region has the DNA TGTCCCCCAGGGAGTGGGGATGAAAAACTGTTTTTT. Translation gives CPPGSGDEKLFF. The V and J genes are TRBV25-1 and TRBJ1-4, with D maybe TRBD1 (5 bases). This CDR3 region has 12 residues. Germline values: CDR1 MGHDK, CDR2 SYGVNS.

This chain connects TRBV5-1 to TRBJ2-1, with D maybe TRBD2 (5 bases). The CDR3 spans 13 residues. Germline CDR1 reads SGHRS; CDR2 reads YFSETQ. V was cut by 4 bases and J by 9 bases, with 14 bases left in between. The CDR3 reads CASSTSTRTEQFF. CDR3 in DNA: TGCGCCAGCAGCACCAGTACTAGAACTGAGCAGTTCTTC.

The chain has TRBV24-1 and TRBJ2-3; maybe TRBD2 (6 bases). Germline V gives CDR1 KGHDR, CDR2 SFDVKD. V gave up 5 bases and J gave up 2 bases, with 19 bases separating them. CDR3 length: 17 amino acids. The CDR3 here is CATSATTGRGYTDTQYF. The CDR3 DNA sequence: TGTGCCACCAGTGCCACAACGGGGCGGGGATACACAGATACGCAGTATTTT.

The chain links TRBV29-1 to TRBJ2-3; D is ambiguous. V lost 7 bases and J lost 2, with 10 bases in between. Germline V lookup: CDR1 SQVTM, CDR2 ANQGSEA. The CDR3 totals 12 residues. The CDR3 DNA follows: TGCAGCGCCTCAGAAAACACAGATACGCAGTATTTT. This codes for CSASENTDTQYF.

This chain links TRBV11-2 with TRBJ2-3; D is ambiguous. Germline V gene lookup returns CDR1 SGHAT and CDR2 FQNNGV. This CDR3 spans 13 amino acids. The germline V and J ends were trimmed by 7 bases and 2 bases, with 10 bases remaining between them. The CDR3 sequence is CASNEGPTDTQYF. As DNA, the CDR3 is TGTGCCAGCAACGAAGGCCCCACAGATACGCAGTATTTT.

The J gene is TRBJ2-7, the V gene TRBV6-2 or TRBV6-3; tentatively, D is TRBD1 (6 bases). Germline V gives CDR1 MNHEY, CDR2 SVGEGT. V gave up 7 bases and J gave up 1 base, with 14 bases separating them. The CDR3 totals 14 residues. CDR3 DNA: TGTGCCAGCACCCAGGGACAACCGTCCTACGAGCAGTACTTC. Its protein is CASTQGQPSYEQYF.

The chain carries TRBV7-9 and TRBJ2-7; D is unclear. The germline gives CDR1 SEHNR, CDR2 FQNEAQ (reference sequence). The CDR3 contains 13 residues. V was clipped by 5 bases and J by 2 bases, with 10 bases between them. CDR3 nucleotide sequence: TGTGCCAGCAGCGTGGGTCCGACCTACGAGCAGTACTTC. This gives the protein CASSVGPTYEQYF. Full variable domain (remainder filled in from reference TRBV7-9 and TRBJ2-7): DTGVSQNPRHKITKRGQNVTFRCDPISEHNRLYWYRQTLGQGPEFLTYFQNEAQLEKSRLLSDRFSAERPKGSFSTLEIQRTEQGDSAMYLCASSVGPTYEQYFGPGTRLTVT.

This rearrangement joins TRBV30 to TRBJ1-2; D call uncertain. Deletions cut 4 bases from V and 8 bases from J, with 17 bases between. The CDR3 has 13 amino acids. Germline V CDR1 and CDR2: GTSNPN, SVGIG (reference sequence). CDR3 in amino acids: CAWTVGRIGGYTF. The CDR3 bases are TGTGCCTGGACCGTAGGGAGGATTGGCGGCTACACCTTC.

The CDR3 protein is CASSTGGRNQPQHF. The CDR3 bases are TGTGCCAGCAGCACCGGGGGGAGAAATCAGCCCCAGCATTTT. The V gene is TRBV7-2, the J gene TRBJ1-5, with a weak D call TRBD1 (5 bases). There are 14 residues in the CDR3. CDR1 and CDR2 from the germline V gene are SGHTA and FQGNSA. The ends were cut back, 5 bases at V and 4 bases at J, with 12 bases in the middle.

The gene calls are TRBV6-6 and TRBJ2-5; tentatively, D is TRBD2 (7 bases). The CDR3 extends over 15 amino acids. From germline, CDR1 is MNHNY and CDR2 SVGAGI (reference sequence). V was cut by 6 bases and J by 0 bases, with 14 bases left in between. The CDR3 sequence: CASSPRGLNQETQYF. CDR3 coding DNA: TGTGCCAGCAGCCCCAGGGGACTAAACCAAGAGACCCAGTACTTC.